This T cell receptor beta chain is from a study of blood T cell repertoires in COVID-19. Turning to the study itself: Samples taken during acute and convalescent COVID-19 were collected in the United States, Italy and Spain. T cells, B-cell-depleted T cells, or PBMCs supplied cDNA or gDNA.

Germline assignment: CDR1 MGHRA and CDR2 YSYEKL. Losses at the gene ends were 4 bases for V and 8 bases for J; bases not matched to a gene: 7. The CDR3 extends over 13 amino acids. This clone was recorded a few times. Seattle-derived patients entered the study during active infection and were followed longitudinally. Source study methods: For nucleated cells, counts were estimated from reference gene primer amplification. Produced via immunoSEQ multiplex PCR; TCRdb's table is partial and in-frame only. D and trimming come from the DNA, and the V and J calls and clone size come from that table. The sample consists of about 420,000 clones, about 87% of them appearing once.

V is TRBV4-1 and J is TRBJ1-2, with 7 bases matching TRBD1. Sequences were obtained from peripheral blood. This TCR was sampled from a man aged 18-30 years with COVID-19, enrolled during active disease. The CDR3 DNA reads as TGCGCCAGCAGCCTACAGGGGTTTCAAGGCTACACCTTC. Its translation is CASSLQGFQGYTF.